The 23 T cell receptor beta chains below all came from one sample that was sequenced in a study of shared clonotypes between healthy human individuals. TCRdb's table, derived via immunoSEQ multiplex PCR, lists solely in-frame clones and lacks some. Of roughly 2,000,000 clones detected, about 95% appear once; the ten largest clones hold more than 0.9%. Naive CD8 isolation took CD45RO-negative cells positively selected for CCR7 and excluded terminally differentiated effector memory CD45RA+ cells. Sequenced material: naive CD8+ T cells sorted from blood. The receptors come from a man aged 18 to 29 in good health.

This chain uses TRBV7-9 with TRBJ2-7, with D possibly being TRBD1 (5 bases). In germline, CDR1 is SEHNR, CDR2 FQNEAQ (reference sequence). The CDR3 has 11 residues. Trimming removed 5 bases from V and 8 bases from J, with 10 bases in between. CDR3 DNA: TGTGCCAGCAGCCCGGACACCAAGCAGTACTTC. Encoded protein: CASSPDTKQYF.

The chain recombines TRBV6-1 with TRBJ2-7; possibly TRBD1 for D (5 bases). The V gene lost 2 bases and the J gene lost 4 bases, with 9 bases spanning the gap. The CDR3 length is 13 residues. Germline V gene lookup returns CDR1 MNHNS and CDR2 SASEGT. CDR3 protein: CASSELGPYEQYF. CDR3 sequence (DNA): TGTGCCAGCAGTGAATTGGGGCCATACGAGCAGTACTTC.

V gene TRBV30 combines with J gene TRBJ2-7, with TRBD2 matching 7 bases. Germline V gives CDR1 GTSNPN, CDR2 SVGIG (reference sequence). The CDR3 runs 15 residues. Germline trimming cut 0 bases from V and 7 bases from J; bases unmatched to any gene: 12. CDR3 in DNA: TGTGCCTGGAGTGTACCGAGGGAGGGCCTCGGAGAGCAGTACTTC. Translated: CAWSVPREGLGEQYF. Together with reference TRBV30 and TRBJ2-7, the CDR3 gives the full variable domain: SQTIHQWPATLVQPVGSPLSLECTVEGTSNPNLYWYRQAAGRGLQLLFYSVGIGQISSEVPQNLSASRPQDRQFILSSKKLLLSDSGFYLCAWSVPREGLGEQYFGPGTRLTVT.

The J gene is TRBJ2-3, the V gene TRBV6-1, with D perhaps TRBD1 (5 bases). There are 18 residues in the CDR3. Trimming cost V 2 bases and J 2 bases, with 20 bases left between them. The germline V gene encodes CDR1 MNHNS and CDR2 SASEGT. The CDR3 region is CASSELVWSQGDTDTQYF. The CDR3 nucleotides are TGTGCCAGCAGTGAATTAGTCTGGAGCCAGGGCGACACAGATACGCAGTATTTT.

Details on this clone: The identical CDR3 is also encoded by other nucleotide sequences in the sample. The rearrangement links TRBV27 to TRBJ2-7; 9 bases line up with TRBD1. Germline V CDR1 and CDR2: MNHEY, SMNVEV (reference sequence). V lost 5 bases to trimming and J lost 3 bases; unmatched junction nucleotides: 5. The CDR3 has 14 residues. CDR3 amino acids: CASSPGQGIYEQYF. CDR3 sequence (DNA): TGTGCCAGCAGTCCGGGACAGGGTATCTACGAGCAGTACTTC.

The chain employs TRBV4-2 and TRBJ2-1; the D call may be TRBD1 or TRBD2 (5 bases each). CDR3 length: 18 residues. The germline V gene encodes CDR1 LGHNA and CDR2 YNFKEQ. The V gene lost 4 bases and the J gene lost 1 base, with 20 bases spanning the gap. The CDR3: CASSPGTVFLESYNEQFF. The CDR3 nucleotides are TGTGCCAGCAGCCCCGGGACGGTATTCTTAGAGTCCTACAATGAGCAGTTCTTC.

The table lists this clone with a count of one. This chain connects TRBV28 to TRBJ1-3; D not resolved. V lost 7 bases and J 4 bases, leaving 2 bases between the germline ends. Germline V gives CDR1 MDHEN, CDR2 SYDVKM. This CDR3 contains 10 residues. CDR3: CASTGNTIYF. The DNA for the CDR3 is TGTGCCAGCACCGGAAACACCATATATTTT. Filled out from reference TRBV28 and TRBJ1-3, the complete variable domain reads DVKVTQSSRYLVKRTGEKVFLECVQDMDHENMFWYRQDPGLGLRLIYFSYDVKMKEKGDIPEGYSVSREKKERFSLILESASTNQTSMYLCASTGNTIYFGEGSWLTVV.

The gene calls are TRBV27 and TRBJ2-7, with D perhaps given as TRBD1 or TRBD2 (5 bases each). This CDR3 has 14 residues. Germline V gene sequence: CDR1 MNHEY, CDR2 SMNVEV (reference sequence). The germline V and J ends were trimmed by 5 bases and 3 bases, with 14 bases remaining between them. The CDR3 coding sequence is TGTGCCAGCAGTCTTCCGGGACCCTTCTACGAGCAGTACTTC. Translated, it gives CASSLPGPFYEQYF.

The chain employs TRBV28 and TRBJ2-7; D is undetermined. V was clipped by 5 bases and J by 3 bases, with 20 bases between them. Germline CDR1 and CDR2: MDHEN and SYDVKM. CDR3 size: 16 residues. The CDR3 protein is CASSPAPFKVVYEQYF. As DNA, the CDR3 is TGTGCCAGCAGTCCGGCTCCGTTTAAAGTGGTCTACGAGCAGTACTTC. The whole variable domain, remainder taken from reference TRBV28 and TRBJ2-7, is DVKVTQSSRYLVKRTGEKVFLECVQDMDHENMFWYRQDPGLGLRLIYFSYDVKMKEKGDIPEGYSVSREKKERFSLILESASTNQTSMYLCASSPAPFKVVYEQYFGPGTRLTVT.

The chain has TRBV6-1 and TRBJ2-7; tentative D call: TRBD2 (5 bases). This CDR3 contains 12 residues. Trimming took off 6 bases at V and 4 bases at J, with 10 bases between the two ends. Germline values: CDR1 MNHNS, CDR2 SASEGT. The CDR3, as DNA: TGTGCCAGCAGACCGCCGGGATACGAGCAGTACTTC. Its protein is CASRPPGYEQYF.

Written as DNA, the CDR3 is TGCGCCAGCGCGGGACAAGAGACCCAGTACTTC. This gives the protein CASAGQETQYF. The chain has TRBV10-2 and TRBJ2-5; D perhaps matches TRBD2 (6 bases). The V gene's germline CDR1 is WSHSY and CDR2 SAAADI. CDR3 size: 11 residues. The ends were cut back, 8 bases at V and 2 bases at J, with 6 bases in the middle.

The V gene is TRBV6-1, the J gene TRBJ2-7; D is unclear. CDR1 and CDR2 from the germline V gene are MNHNS and SASEGT. The CDR3 runs 13 residues. The germline V and J ends were trimmed by 3 bases and 7 bases, with 13 bases remaining between them. CDR3 amino acids: CASSDRPESEQYF. DNA for the CDR3: TGTGCCAGCAGTGACCGGCCTGAGTCGGAGCAGTACTTC.

The chain uses TRBV23-1 and TRBJ1-5; no firm D call. TRBV23-1 is designated an ORF whose function remains uncertain. The CDR3 loop spans 14 amino acids. Trimming removed 2 bases at V and 7 bases at J, with 12 bases between. CDR3 residues: CASSQEGSEQPQHF. In DNA form, the CDR3 reads TGCGCCAGCAGTCAAGAAGGGTCTGAACAGCCCCAGCATTTT.

The gene calls are TRBV10-1 and TRBJ2-1; 8 bases are shared with TRBD1. The CDR3 runs 16 residues. Unmatched junction bases numbered 11, after V lost 4 bases and J lost 6 bases. The germline V gene has CDR1 WNHNN and CDR2 SYGVQD (reference sequence). As DNA, the CDR3 is TGCGCCAGCAGTGCGGACAGGGACACTCGACCCAATGAGCAGTTCTTC. Its protein product is CASSADRDTRPNEQFF.

V is TRBV13 and J is TRBJ2-2, with TRBD2 matching over 14 bases. The CDR3 contains 17 residues. V gave up 5 bases and J gave up 5 bases; unmatched junction bases: 7. Germline assignment: CDR1 PRHDT and CDR2 FYEKMQ (reference sequence). CDR3 in DNA: TGTGCCAGCAGCCCGACTAGCGGGAGGGAAGGTACCGGGGAGCTGTTTTTT. It yields the protein CASSPTSGREGTGELFF.

V and J are TRBV6-1 and TRBJ1-5; D is unclear. V shed 2 bases and J shed 1 base, with 9 bases lying between them. The length of the CDR3 is 15 residues. Germline V gene lookup returns CDR1 MNHNS and CDR2 SASEGT. CDR3 sequence: CASSEYWVSNQPQHF. The CDR3 nucleotides are TGTGCCAGCAGTGAATATTGGGTCAGCAATCAGCCCCAGCATTTT.

To note about this clone: A junction end diverges from the germline sequence, so it may reflect a read error. The chain employs TRBV27 and TRBJ1-5; D is unclear. The length of the CDR3 is 13 residues. CDR1 is MNHEY, CDR2 SMNVEV, per germline (reference sequence). CDR3 bases: TGTGTCAGCAGTTGGGGTAGCAATCAGCCCCAGCATTTT. It encodes CVSSWGSNQPQHF.

The genes are TRBV6-6 and TRBJ1-4; TRBD1 might be the D (5 bases). From germline, CDR1 is MNHNY and CDR2 SVGAGI (reference sequence). Trimming pared 7 bases from V and 6 bases from J, leaving 15 bases between. This CDR3 has 14 residues. CDR3 in amino acids: CASTLGTAYEKLFF. The CDR3 DNA reads as TGTGCCAGCACCCTAGGGACCGCTTATGAAAAACTGTTTTTT.

Concerning this clone itself: Other DNA sequences in the sample encode the same CDR3. The CDR3 reads CASSYGGVGELFF. The CDR3 coding sequence is TGTGCCAGCAGTTACGGGGGTGTCGGGGAGCTGTTTTTT. This chain connects TRBV6-5 to TRBJ2-2; D tentatively reads TRBD1 or TRBD2 (5 bases each). Trimming left V 2 bases short and J 7 bases short, with 8 bases between. CDR1 and CDR2 (germline): MNHEY, SVGAGI. CDR3 length equals 13 residues.

The genes are TRBV9 and TRBJ1-1; a weak D match, TRBD1 (5 bases). The germline V gene encodes CDR1 SGDLS and CDR2 YYNGEE. The ends were cut back, 3 bases at V and 3 bases at J, with 9 bases in the middle. CDR3 size: 13 residues. The CDR3 DNA reads TGTGCCAGCAGCGAAGGGACGCACACTGAAGCTTTCTTT. It translates to CASSEGTHTEAFF.

As to this clone: The sample contains more than one DNA sequence encoding this CDR3. This chain uses TRBV13 with TRBJ2-3; D remains ambiguous. The ends were cut back, 0 bases at V and 2 bases at J, with 9 bases in the middle. CDR3 size: 15 residues. Germline CDR1 and CDR2: PRHDT and FYEKMQ (reference sequence). The CDR3 region is CASSLGVGLTDTQYF. CDR3 in DNA: TGTGCCAGCAGCTTAGGGGTTGGTCTCACAGATACGCAGTATTTT.

The chain is built from TRBV13 and TRBJ2-1; 8 bases are shared with TRBD2. This CDR3 region has 18 residues. Germline V gives CDR1 PRHDT, CDR2 FYEKMQ (reference sequence). V lost 1 base and J lost 2; bases outside the gene matches: 10. CDR3 protein: CASSLVAESGRTYNEQFF. CDR3 sequence (DNA): TGTGCCAGCAGCTTAGTGGCGGAGAGCGGGAGAACCTACAATGAGCAGTTCTTC. The full variable domain, with the rest looked up from reference TRBV13 and TRBJ2-1, is AAGVIQSPRHLIKEKRETATLKCYPIPRHDTVYWYQQGPGQDPQFLISFYEKMQSDKGSIPDRFSAQQFSDYHSELNMSSLELGDSALYFCASSLVAESGRTYNEQFFGPGTRLTVL.

This rearrangement joins TRBV28 to TRBJ1-1; TRBD1 aligns across 7 bases. CDR3 length: 17 amino acids. The germline V gene encodes CDR1 MDHEN and CDR2 SYDVKM. V shed 7 bases and J 6 bases; nucleotides not matched to a gene: 20. The CDR3 DNA is TGTGCCAGCACCAACAGGGGACGTGATCTGAACACCGCTGAAGCTTTCTTT. It specifies CASTNRGRDLNTAEAFF. Full variable domain (missing parts from reference TRBV28 and TRBJ1-1): DVKVTQSSRYLVKRTGEKVFLECVQDMDHENMFWYRQDPGLGLRLIYFSYDVKMKEKGDIPEGYSVSREKKERFSLILESASTNQTSMYLCASTNRGRDLNTAEAFFGQGTRLTVV.